These T cell receptor beta chains were read from a single sample in a study of patients and donors after allogeneic stem cell transplantation. Via MiXCR, TCRdb re-called the RT-PCR reads, giving one row per CDR3 protein. The data contain about a million distinct CDR3 sequences, roughly 18% of them seen just once; the ten biggest clones take up 5% to 6.5%. The sequenced sample was blood, either unsorted or a sorted T cell fraction (not recorded which). These receptor sequences come from a human donor who was either an allogeneic HSCT recipient or a stem cell or donor lymphocyte infusion donor (not recorded which). It is not recorded whose cells these are; they may come from a transplant donor. Each CDR3 is given with its conserved first and last residue. A D gene is named only where the DNA matches it firmly. A row's size may be missing; if present it is once, few, many or a size class.

j_gene: TRBJ1-5; d_gene: TRBD1; abundance: .; v_gene: TRBV30; CDR3aa: CAWSRQGAYQPQHF; CDR3nt: TGTGCCTGGAGCCGACAGGGGGCTTATCAGCCCCAGCATTTT
j_gene: TRBJ2-7; d_gene: .; abundance: few; v_gene: TRBV15; CDR3aa: CATSPHGDGSYEQYF; CDR3nt: TGTGCCACCAGCCCCCACGGGGACGGCTCCTACGAGCAGTACTTC
j_gene: TRBJ2-2; d_gene: TRBD1; abundance: few; v_gene: TRBV11-2; CDR3aa: CASSRTQRQGANTGELFF; CDR3nt: TGTGCCAGCAGCCGTACGCAACGACAGGGGGCGAACACCGGGGAGCTGTTTTTT
j_gene: TRBJ2-3; d_gene: .; abundance: .; v_gene: TRBV7-8; CDR3aa: CASSLEYGSNTDTQYF; CDR3nt: TGTGCCAGCAGCTTAGAGTATGGCAGTAACACAGATACGCAGTATTTT
j_gene: TRBJ2-2; d_gene: TRBD1; abundance: .; v_gene: TRBV6-2/TRBV6-3; CDR3aa: CASRSDRVNTGELFF; CDR3nt: TGTGCCAGCAGATCCGACAGGGTTAACACCGGGGAGCTGTTTTTT
j_gene: TRBJ2-7; d_gene: .; abundance: few; v_gene: TRBV5-1; CDR3aa: CASSLRQVSYEQYF; CDR3nt: TGCGCCAGCAGCTTGCGGCAGGTCTCCTACGAGCAGTACTTC
j_gene: TRBJ2-5; d_gene: TRBD1; abundance: .; v_gene: TRBV5-1; CDR3aa: CASSEGQGLETQYF; CDR3nt: TGCGCCAGCAGCGAAGGACAGGGATTAGAGACCCAGTACTTC
j_gene: TRBJ1-5; d_gene: .; abundance: few; v_gene: TRBV4-1; CDR3aa: CASSQGRDKREPQHF; CDR3nt: TGCGCCAGCAGCCAAGGCCGGGACAAAAGGGAGCCCCAGCATTTT
j_gene: TRBJ1-4; d_gene: .; abundance: .; v_gene: TRBV3-1; CDR3aa: CASSQDLAGDNEKLFF; CDR3nt: TGTGCCAGCAGCCAAGATCTGGCAGGGGACAATGAAAAACTGTTTTTT
j_gene: TRBJ1-3; d_gene: .; abundance: .; v_gene: TRBV29-1; CDR3aa: CSVQGRASGSGNTIYF; CDR3nt: TGCAGCGTTCAAGGTCGGGCAAGCGGATCTGGAAACACCATATATTTT
j_gene: TRBJ2-1; d_gene: .; abundance: .; v_gene: TRBV5-1; CDR3aa: CASSLGTAGDEQFF; CDR3nt: TGCGCCAGCAGCTTGGGAACAGCTGGCGATGAGCAGTTCTTC
j_gene: TRBJ1-1; d_gene: .; abundance: few; v_gene: TRBV5-6; CDR3aa: CASSLVQRNTEAFF; CDR3nt: TGTGCCAGCAGCTTGGTCCAAAGGAACACTGAAGCTTTCTTT
j_gene: TRBJ2-1; d_gene: .; abundance: .; v_gene: TRBV28; CDR3aa: CASSFRLRGIYEQFF; CDR3nt: TGTGCCAGCAGTTTCCGTCTCCGAGGCATTTATGAGCAGTTCTTC
j_gene: TRBJ2-5; d_gene: .; abundance: many; v_gene: TRBV11-2; CDR3aa: CASSSETQYF; CDR3nt: TGTGCCAGCAGCTCGGAGACCCAGTACTTC
j_gene: TRBJ2-7; d_gene: .; abundance: .; v_gene: TRBV4-2; CDR3aa: CASSQDRTSYEQYF; CDR3nt: TGTGCCAGCAGCCAAGATCGTACTAGCTACGAGCAGTACTTC
j_gene: TRBJ1-1; d_gene: .; abundance: .; v_gene: TRBV5-6; CDR3aa: CASSLVKGKNTEAFF; CDR3nt: TGTGCCAGCAGCTTGGTTAAGGGGAAGAACACTGAAGCTTTCTTT
j_gene: TRBJ2-2; d_gene: TRBD2; abundance: few; v_gene: TRBV11-2; CDR3aa: CASSPLPFSGSYTGELFF; CDR3nt: TGTGCCAGCAGCCCATTACCCTTTAGCGGGAGTTACACCGGGGAGCTGTTTTTT
j_gene: TRBJ1-5; d_gene: .; abundance: .; v_gene: TRBV12-3/TRBV12-4; CDR3aa: CASGSTRGVSNQPQHF; CDR3nt: TGTGCCAGCGGATCGACACGCGGGGTTAGCAATCAGCCCCAGCATTTT
j_gene: TRBJ1-1; d_gene: TRBD1; abundance: .; v_gene: TRBV3-1; CDR3aa: CASSQLAGGTEAFF; CDR3nt: TGTGCCAGCAGCCAGCTGGCAGGGGGAACTGAAGCTTTCTTT
j_gene: TRBJ1-1; d_gene: .; abundance: .; v_gene: TRBV20-1; CDR3aa: CSARVPPRYTEAFF; CDR3nt: TGCAGTGCTAGAGTCCCACCGAGGTACACTGAAGCTTTCTTT